Shown below are 27 T cell receptor beta chains from a single sample sequenced in a study of T cells in localized non-small cell lung cancer. Profiled with immunoSEQ multiplex PCR; TCRdb holds only in-frame clones, not every one. The sample includes tens of thousands of clones, around 73% of them seen just once. The material was peripheral blood, obtained before any cancer treatment. The receptors were sampled from a male donor aged 60 or older with stage II squamous cell lung carcinoma.

This clone was seen only a few times. The chain recombines TRBV19 with TRBJ2-5; 7 nucleotides align to TRBD2. V was pared by 8 bases and J by 1 base, with 10 bases of the junction left unmatched. Germline V gene lookup returns CDR1 LNHDA and CDR2 SQIVND (reference sequence). The CDR3 runs to 15 residues. In DNA form, the CDR3 reads TGTGCCAGTCGTTTCGGGTCGGGGGGCCAAGAGACCCAGTACTTC. This sequence encodes CASRFGSGGQETQYF.

This clone turned up a few times. The gene calls are TRBV7-2 and TRBJ2-3; TRBD2 matches 7 bases. The CDR3 has 14 residues. With 4 bases clipped from V and 2 bases from J, the junction kept 3 bases outside the gene matches. The germline V gene encodes CDR1 SGHTA and CDR2 FQGNSA. The CDR3 DNA reads as TGTGCCAGCAGCTACGGGAGGTCCACAGATACGCAGTATTTT. It specifies CASSYGRSTDTQYF.

The genes are TRBV29-1 and TRBJ2-1, with 9 bases fitting TRBD2. Trimming removed 1 base from V and 7 bases from J; junction bases left unmatched: 2. Germline V gene lookup returns CDR1 SQVTM and CDR2 ANQGSEA. The CDR3 spans 13 residues. The CDR3 protein is CSVEGSGRNEQFF. For the CDR3, the DNA is TGCAGCGTTGAAGGGAGCGGGAGGAATGAGCAGTTCTTC.

The V call is TRBV5-1, the J call TRBJ2-7; D unclear. This CDR3 is 12 amino acids long. Trimming stripped 2 bases from V and 6 bases from J, with 9 bases between. Germline assignment: CDR1 SGHRS and CDR2 YFSETQ. The CDR3 region has the DNA TGCGCCAGCAGCTTCCAAGCTTCCGAGCAGTACTTC. It codes for CASSFQASEQYF. Complete variable domain (other parts from reference TRBV5-1 and TRBJ2-7): KAGVTQTPRYLIKTRGQQVTLSCSPISGHRSVSWYQQTPGQGLQFLFEYFSETQRNKGNFPGRFSGRQFSNSRSEMNVSTLELGDSALYLCASSFQASEQYFGPGTRLTVT.

The chain uses TRBV11-2 and TRBJ2-3, with D perhaps matching TRBD2 (6 bases). This CDR3 has 13 amino acids. Germline CDR1 and CDR2: SGHAT and FQNNGV. The germline V and J ends were trimmed by 6 bases and 4 bases, with 11 bases remaining between them. CDR3 region: CASRIERADTQYF. The CDR3 nucleotides read TGTGCCAGCAGGATCGAGCGGGCAGATACGCAGTATTTT.

J is TRBJ1-5 and V is TRBV5-1, with TRBD1 as a possible D gene (6 bases). From germline, CDR1 is SGHRS and CDR2 YFSETQ. The CDR3 is 15 amino acids. Trimming removed 0 bases at V and 2 bases at J, with 9 bases between. CDR3 amino acids: CASSLGSGGNQPQHF. The CDR3 DNA follows: TGCGCCAGCAGCTTGGGGTCAGGGGGCAATCAGCCCCAGCATTTT.

The V gene is TRBV7-8, the J gene TRBJ2-3; TRBD2 is a possible D gene (5 bases). The V end lost 5 bases, the J end lost 6 bases, and 21 bases lay between the germline ends. The germline CDR1 and CDR2 sequences are SGHVS and FQNEAQ. The CDR3 has 16 amino acids. CDR3 sequence (DNA): TGTGCCAGCAGCCCGAGAGGAGGAACCCCAAGGGATACGCAGTATTTT. This translates into CASSPRGGTPRDTQYF.

V and J are TRBV25-1 and TRBJ1-6; tentatively, D is TRBD1 (5 bases). The CDR3 consists of 15 residues. CDR1 is MGHDK and CDR2 is SYGVNS in the germline V gene. Trimming left V 6 bases short and J 2 bases short, with 11 bases between. The DNA for the CDR3 is TGTGCCAGCAGGACTGGGGGAACCTATAATTCACCCCTCCACTTT. It translates to CASRTGGTYNSPLHF. The complete variable domain, with remaining parts taken from reference TRBV25-1 and TRBJ1-6, reads EADIYQTPRYLVIGTGKKITLECSQTMGHDKMYWYQQDPGMELHLIHYSYGVNSTEKGDLSSESTVSRIRTEHFPLTLESARPSHTSQYLCASRTGGTYNSPLHFGNGTRLTVT.

The chain carries TRBV12-5 and TRBJ2-2; 9 positions match TRBD1. Germline CDR1 and CDR2: LGHNT and FRNRAP. The trim removed 2 bases at V and 4 bases at J, leaving 8 bases unmatched. This CDR3 contains 17 residues. The CDR3: CASGLTTGGRGTGELFF. In nucleotides, the CDR3 is TGTGCTAGTGGTTTGACTACAGGGGGCCGGGGCACCGGGGAGCTGTTTTTT.

The V call is TRBV19, the J call TRBJ1-3, with D possibly being TRBD1 (5 bases). V lost 5 bases to trimming and J lost 0 bases, with 11 bases between them. CDR1 is LNHDA and CDR2 is SQIVND in the germline V gene (reference sequence). The CDR3 sequence is 15 residues long. The CDR3 sequence is CASSWQGDSGNTIYF. The CDR3 DNA reads as TGTGCCAGTAGTTGGCAGGGAGACTCTGGAAACACCATATATTTT. Variable domain in full (rest from reference TRBV19 and TRBJ1-3): DGGITQSPKYLFRKEGQNVTLSCEQNLNHDAMYWYRQDPGQGLRLIYYSQIVNDFQKGDIAEGYSVSREKKESFPLTVTSAQKNPTAFYLCASSWQGDSGNTIYFGEGSWLTVV.

This clone occurred once. This chain joins TRBV6-1 and TRBJ1-5, with D unresolved. Germline V gene data show CDR1 as MNHNS and CDR2 as SASEGT. Trimming shortened V by 5 bases and J by 0 bases, and 11 bases separated the two germline ends. This CDR3 comprises 15 residues. CDR3 in DNA: TGTGCCAGCAGTACCGCCGAGGTTAGCAATCAGCCCCAGCATTTT. Amino acid sequence: CASSTAEVSNQPQHF.

This chain links TRBV10-3 with TRBJ2-5; 11 bases fit TRBD1. CDR3 size: 17 residues. J was trimmed by 4 bases and V by 3 bases; bases with no gene match: 10. Germline CDR1 and CDR2: ENHRY and SYGVKD. The CDR3: CAISDPVGQGASETQYF. The DNA of the CDR3 is TGTGCCATCAGTGACCCCGTTGGACAGGGGGCTTCAGAGACCCAGTACTTC.

This clone was picked up one time. The chain has TRBV7-9 and TRBJ2-7; 9 bases match TRBD1. Germline CDR1 SEHNR, CDR2 FQNEAQ (reference sequence). This CDR3 comprises 15 residues. Germline trimming cut 3 bases from V and 6 bases from J; bases unmatched to any gene: 9. The CDR3 here is CASSFRDRVRGEQYF. CDR3 nucleotide sequence: TGTGCCAGCAGCTTTCGGGACAGGGTAAGGGGCGAGCAGTACTTC.

This clone was detected only once. The J gene is TRBJ1-3, the V gene TRBV19, with D hard to call. This CDR3 is built from 15 residues. Germline V lookup: CDR1 LNHDA, CDR2 SQIVND (reference sequence). V was trimmed by 1 base and J by 0 bases, leaving 7 bases between them. CDR3 DNA sequence: TGTGCCAGTAGTATAGGACTGAACTCTGGAAACACCATATATTTT. This codes for CASSIGLNSGNTIYF.

This rearrangement joins TRBV5-1 to TRBJ1-2; 8 nucleotides line up with TRBD1. Trimming removed 3 bases from V and 4 bases from J; junction bases left unmatched: 5. Germline CDR1 reads SGHRS; CDR2 reads YFSETQ. The CDR3 spans 14 residues. The CDR3 protein is CASSSTGDSYGYTF. CDR3 coding DNA: TGCGCCAGCAGCTCGACAGGGGACAGCTATGGCTACACCTTC.

The chain links TRBV9 to TRBJ2-7; D gene ambiguous. The CDR3 has 14 residues. V gave up 0 bases and J gave up 5 bases, with 12 bases separating them. Germline lookup yields CDR1 SGDLS and CDR2 YYNGEE. The DNA of the CDR3 is TGTGCCAGCAGCGTAGAAGTGGTATCAAACGAGCAGTACTTC. Protein product: CASSVEVVSNEQYF.

V and J are TRBV7-3 and TRBJ2-1, with D unresolved. Trimming shortened V by 5 bases and J by 11 bases, and 16 bases separated the two germline ends. The CDR3 extends over 13 amino acids. Germline assignment: CDR1 SGHTA and CDR2 FQGTGA. The DNA for the CDR3 is TGTGCCAGCAGCAACGGCGGACGACTTCAGCAGTTCTTC. Translated: CASSNGGRLQQFF.

The rearrangement uses TRBV11-3 and TRBJ2-3; the match to TRBD2 covers 7 bases. The germline V gene has CDR1 SGHNT and CDR2 YENEEA. The ends lost 5 bases at V and 2 bases at J; junction bases unmatched: 7. This CDR3 is built from 15 residues. The CDR3 loop reads CASSRLAAFTDTQYF. DNA of the CDR3: TGTGCCAGCAGCCGGCTAGCGGCCTTCACAGATACGCAGTATTTT.

J is TRBJ2-7 and V is TRBV6-6; D unclear. CDR1 is MNHNY and CDR2 is SVGAGI in the germline V gene (reference sequence). This CDR3 contains 13 residues. The V gene lost 0 bases and the J gene lost 4 bases, with 7 bases spanning the gap. The chain's CDR3 is CASSYSSVYEQYF. The CDR3 nucleotides read TGTGCCAGCAGTTACTCGAGCGTGTACGAGCAGTACTTC.

V and J are TRBV7-2 and TRBJ1-1; 7 nucleotides match TRBD1. CDR3 length equals 15 residues. With 5 bases clipped from V and 0 bases from J, the junction kept 6 bases outside the gene matches. Germline loops: CDR1 SGHTA, CDR2 FQGNSA. For the CDR3, the DNA is TGTGCCAGCAGCGTGACAGGGTTCATGAACACTGAAGCTTTCTTT. Protein product: CASSVTGFMNTEAFF.

The V and J genes are TRBV9 and TRBJ2-3; 9 bases match TRBD2. This CDR3 comprises 15 residues. J gave up 1 base and V 3 bases, and 3 bases lay outside the gene matches. Germline-derived CDR1 and CDR2 are SGDLS and YYNGEE. The CDR3 loop reads CASSALAGRTDTQYF. DNA for the CDR3: TGTGCCAGCAGCGCCCTAGCGGGACGCACAGATACGCAGTATTTT.

V and J are TRBV7-3 and TRBJ2-1, with D unclear. CDR1 is SGHTA, CDR2 FQGTGA, per germline. Trimming cost V 5 bases and J 5 bases, with 7 bases left between them. This CDR3 region has 12 residues. Here the CDR3 reads CASSLKHNEQFF. The CDR3 coding sequence is TGTGCCAGCAGCCTCAAGCACAATGAGCAGTTCTTC. Filled out from reference TRBV7-3 and TRBJ2-1, the complete variable domain reads GAGVSQTPSNKVTEKGKYVELRCDPISGHTALYWYRQSLGQGPEFLIYFQGTGAADDSGLPNDRFFAVRPEGSVSTLKIQRTERGDSAVYLCASSLKHNEQFFGPGTRLTVL.

This rearrangement joins TRBV6-6 to TRBJ1-1, with a tentative D call TRBD1 (6 bases). The CDR3 has 14 amino acids. V was clipped by 0 bases and J by 6 bases, with 11 bases between them. The germline CDR1 and CDR2 sequences are MNHNY and SVGAGI (reference sequence). This chain's CDR3 is CASSYSRGAAEAFF. The CDR3 region has the DNA TGTGCCAGCAGTTACTCGAGGGGGGCTGCTGAAGCTTTCTTT.

This chain joins TRBV10-1 and TRBJ2-2; the D gene is possibly TRBD2 (6 bases). There are 13 residues in the CDR3. Germline assignment: CDR1 WNHNN and CDR2 SYGVQD (reference sequence). V was clipped by 8 bases and J by 9 bases, with 16 bases between them. CDR3: CASAGLGDRELFF. The DNA for the CDR3 is TGCGCCAGCGCGGGACTGGGCGACCGGGAGCTGTTTTTT.

The chain is built from TRBV5-5 and TRBJ1-2; D call uncertain. Germline V gives CDR1 SGHKS, CDR2 YYEKEE (reference sequence). Trimming stripped 2 bases from V and 8 bases from J, with 10 bases between. The CDR3 spans 12 residues. This CDR3 reads CASSLDGQGYTF. The CDR3 nucleotides are TGTGCCAGCAGCTTAGATGGTCAGGGCTACACCTTC. Full variable domain (remainder filled in from reference TRBV5-5 and TRBJ1-2): DAGVTQSPTHLIKTRGQQVTLRCSPISGHKSVSWYQQVLGQGPQFIFQYYEKEERGRGNFPDRFSARQFPNYSSELNVNALLLGDSALYLCASSLDGQGYTFGSGTRLTVV.

The V and J genes are TRBV4-1 and TRBJ2-3; 9 bases are a match to TRBD2. The length of the CDR3 is 17 residues. Germline trimming cut 1 base from V and 1 base from J; bases unmatched to any gene: 6. Per the germline V gene, CDR1 is MGHRA and CDR2 is YSYEKL. CDR3 DNA: TGCGCCAGCAGCCAAGGGGGAGCGGGGGGCGGCACAGATACGCAGTATTTT. As protein: CASSQGGAGGGTDTQYF.

This clone was found a few times. The chain is built from TRBV5-1 and TRBJ2-2; no definite D call. The CDR3 sequence is 16 residues long. Germline V CDR1 and CDR2: SGHRS, YFSETQ. The ends were cut back, 2 bases at V and 0 bases at J, with 11 bases in the middle. As DNA, the CDR3 is TGCGCCAGCAGCTTTAACGCCATTGCGAACACCGGGGAGCTGTTTTTT. This translates into CASSFNAIANTGELFF.